The 27 T cell receptor beta chains in this list originate from one sample, sequenced in a study of shared clonotypes between healthy human individuals. Assay used: immunoSEQ multiplex PCR; TCRdb lists only in-frame clones, some missing. Of some 510,000 clones in the sample, approximately 79% were seen once. Sample: PBMCs. Every receptor here comes from a woman aged 40 to 50 in good health. Some clones in this sample may be carry-over from other donors' samples.

The chain employs TRBV5-1 and TRBJ2-2; 9 positions agree with TRBD1. This CDR3 comprises 15 residues. Germline V lookup: CDR1 SGHRS, CDR2 YFSETQ. V shed 7 bases, J shed 6 bases, and the junction held 10 bases outside the gene matches. Here the CDR3 reads CASQPGTGRAGELFF. The DNA of the CDR3 is TGCGCCAGCCAGCCCGGGACAGGGCGTGCCGGGGAGCTGTTTTTT.

The table lists this clone with a few counts. This chain uses TRBV25-1 with TRBJ1-4; D is undetermined. This CDR3 comprises 14 residues. V was trimmed by 7 bases and J by 1 base, leaving 10 bases between them. Per germline, CDR1 MGHDK and CDR2 SYGVNS. The CDR3 coding sequence is TGTGCCAGCACCCAAGGAGGAACTAATGAAAAACTGTTTTTT. It translates to CASTQGGTNEKLFF.

The CDR3 region is CASSADRNYGYTF. The CDR3 region has the DNA TGTGCCAGCAGCGCAGACAGGAACTATGGCTACACCTTC. J is TRBJ1-2 and V is TRBV5-4; tentatively, D is TRBD1 (6 bases). CDR1 and CDR2 (germline): SGHNT, YYREEE (reference sequence). V was shortened by 4 bases and J by 2 bases, with 9 bases between the two germline ends. The CDR3 is made up of 13 amino acids.

The CDR3 is CASSIAEAGTINTGELFF. CDR3 coding DNA: TGTGCCAGTAGTATAGCTGAGGCGGGAACTATAAACACCGGGGAGCTGTTTTTT. The chain uses TRBV19 and TRBJ2-2, with TRBD2 as a possible D gene (6 bases). This CDR3 comprises 18 residues. V lost 1 base to trimming and J lost 2 bases, with 17 bases between them. Germline V gene lookup returns CDR1 LNHDA and CDR2 SQIVND (reference sequence).

The table lists this clone with many counts. The sample holds other DNA sequences that translate to the same CDR3. This chain connects TRBV7-9 to TRBJ1-1; D is possibly TRBD1 (5 bases). The CDR3 runs 14 residues. V gave up 3 bases and J gave up 8 bases, with 16 bases separating them. CDR1 is SEHNR, CDR2 FQNEAQ, per germline (reference sequence). This CDR3 is CASSFKGQSLEAFF. CDR3 nucleotide sequence: TGTGCCAGCAGCTTCAAGGGGCAGAGCTTAGAAGCTTTCTTT.

Turning to this clone: The sample has other DNA sequences that encode this CDR3 too. V gene TRBV19 combines with J gene TRBJ2-7, with D perhaps TRBD2 (5 bases). The CDR3 extends over 13 amino acids. Between the trimmed V and J ends, which lost 2 bases and 2 bases, there was a span of 7 bases. From germline, CDR1 is LNHDA and CDR2 SQIVND (reference sequence). The CDR3 region has the DNA TGTGCCAGTAGTATAACGGGAACCTACGAGCAGTACTTC. Encoded protein: CASSITGTYEQYF.

CDR3 sequence: CAIPRTRGQKLTGNTIYF. CDR3 DNA: TGCGCCATCCCCCGGACCCGGGGACAGAAGCTTACTGGAAACACCATATATTTT. J is TRBJ1-3 and V is TRBV5-1; TRBD1 aligns across 7 bases. Trimming cost V 9 bases and J 2 bases; bases outside gene matches: 20. The CDR3 is 18 residues long. From germline, CDR1 is SGHRS and CDR2 YFSETQ.

The rearrangement joins TRBV2 to TRBJ2-2, with 7 nucleotides matching TRBD2. The ends lost 6 bases at V and 1 base at J; junction bases unmatched: 8. The CDR3 contains 16 residues. CDR1 is SNHLY, CDR2 FYNNEI, per germline. CDR3 loop: CASSDRSGKNTGELFF. Here the CDR3 DNA reads TGTGCCAGCAGCGACCGGAGCGGGAAGAACACCGGGGAGCTGTTTTTT.

The chain joins TRBV6-1 to TRBJ2-3; tentative D call: TRBD1 (6 bases). Germline CDR1 and CDR2: MNHNS and SASEGT. Trimming removed 1 base at V and 4 bases at J, with 15 bases between. This CDR3 is 16 amino acids long. DNA for the CDR3: TGTGCCAGCAGTGAAGGATCCCTCAGGGGCGCAGATACGCAGTATTTT. Residues: CASSEGSLRGADTQYF.

The rearrangement joins TRBV5-4 to TRBJ1-1, with D perhaps TRBD1 (5 bases). V was clipped by 6 bases and J by 1 base, with 13 bases between them. Germline V gives CDR1 SGHNT, CDR2 YYREEE (reference sequence). This CDR3 is built from 14 residues. The chain's CDR3 is CASTRGGTNTEAFF. As DNA, the CDR3 is TGTGCCAGCACCCGGGGAGGGACGAACACTGAAGCTTTCTTT.

V usage is TRBV2 and J usage is TRBJ2-5, with 7 positions matching TRBD2. The trim removed 4 bases at V and 9 bases at J, leaving 8 bases unmatched. CDR1 is SNHLY and CDR2 is FYNNEI in the germline V gene. The CDR3 length is 13 residues. The CDR3 nucleotides are TGTGCCAGCAGTGCGTCGGGGACTATGGCCCAGTACTTC. It is translated as CASSASGTMAQYF.

The chain has TRBV15 and TRBJ2-7, with D possibly TRBD2 on 6 matching bases. Germline CDR1 and CDR2: LNHNV and YYDKDF (reference sequence). This CDR3 is 15 amino acids long. The V end lost 0 bases, the J end lost 6 bases, and 15 bases lay between the germline ends. CDR3 sequence: CATSRDRGTVGEQYF. The CDR3 DNA reads TGTGCCACCAGCAGAGATCGGGGGACCGTCGGCGAGCAGTACTTC.

Turning to this clone: Other DNA sequences in the same sample also yield this CDR3. The chain uses TRBV18 and TRBJ1-5, with a possible D match to TRBD1 (5 bases). The CDR3 covers 13 residues. V lost 3 bases to trimming and J lost 4 bases, with 7 bases between them. The germline V gene has CDR1 KGHSH and CDR2 LQKENI. DNA for the CDR3: TGTGCCAGCTCACCCGACAGAAATCAGCCCCAGCATTTT. Translating it yields CASSPDRNQPQHF.

The chain is built from TRBV29-1 and TRBJ2-3; either TRBD1 or TRBD2 may supply D (5 bases each). Trimming removed 6 bases from V and 2 bases from J, with 9 bases in between. Germline V gene data show CDR1 as SQVTM and CDR2 as ANQGSEA. There are 12 residues in the CDR3. CDR3 nucleotides: TGCAGCGTAGCCGGGACCACAGATACGCAGTATTTT. It translates to CSVAGTTDTQYF.

The chain links TRBV6-1 to TRBJ2-7; the match to TRBD1 covers 10 bases. CDR3 length equals 16 residues. Germline V gene data show CDR1 as MNHNS and CDR2 as SASEGT. J lost 3 bases, V lost 2 bases, and 7 bases had no gene match. For the CDR3, the DNA is TGTGCCAGCAGTGAAAAGGGACAGGGGAGCGACTACGAGCAGTACTTC. It is translated as CASSEKGQGSDYEQYF.

The chain has TRBV7-9 and TRBJ2-3; 8 bases align to TRBD1. V lost 5 bases and J lost 2; bases outside the gene matches: 6. Germline CDR1 and CDR2: SEHNR and FQNEAQ (reference sequence). CDR3 length: 15 amino acids. For the CDR3, the DNA is TGTGCCAGCAGCCCCCGGACAGGGACCACAGATACGCAGTATTTT. It translates to CASSPRTGTTDTQYF.

Comments on this clone: This likely stems from a read error, as it lies one base from a far larger clone. This sample includes further DNA sequences coding for the same CDR3. This chain uses TRBV7-9 with TRBJ1-6, with D perhaps matching TRBD1 (6 bases). Germline V gene sequence: CDR1 SEHNR, CDR2 FQNEAQ (reference sequence). This CDR3 region has 14 residues. The CDR3 loop reads CASSEEGVGSPLHF. CDR3 nucleotides: TGTGCTAGCAGCGAAGAGGGGGTAGGGTCACCCCTCCACTTT.

The chain carries TRBV28 and TRBJ1-5; tentative D call: TRBD1 (5 bases). Per germline, CDR1 MDHEN and CDR2 SYDVKM. This CDR3 comprises 15 residues. V lost 5 bases, J lost 1 base, and 12 bases lay in between. CDR3 sequence reads: CASSGGWNSNQPQHF. CDR3 bases: TGTGCCAGCAGTGGGGGTTGGAACAGCAATCAGCCCCAGCATTTT.

The J gene is TRBJ2-5, the V gene TRBV19; D is perhaps TRBD1 or TRBD2 (6 bases each). Germline CDR1 and CDR2: LNHDA and SQIVND (reference sequence). The CDR3 has 17 amino acids. The ends were cut back, 4 bases at V and 0 bases at J, with 18 bases in the middle. The CDR3 DNA sequence: TGTGCCAGTAGTACGGAGGGACCGGGACACTACCAAGAGACCCAGTACTTC. It codes for CASSTEGPGHYQETQYF.

The chain carries TRBV28 and TRBJ2-3, with D unclear. Germline CDR1 and CDR2: MDHEN and SYDVKM. The CDR3 is 14 residues long. With 5 bases removed from V and 8 bases from J, the gap between germline ends came to 17 bases. The CDR3 coding sequence is TGTGCCAGCAGTACCTCCGAGGCGTTGACTACGCAGTATTTT. This sequence encodes CASSTSEALTTQYF.

The rearrangement uses TRBV5-1 and TRBJ2-1; 9 bases match TRBD2. J lost 5 bases, V lost 5 bases, and 14 bases had no gene match. This CDR3 contains 17 residues. CDR1 and CDR2 from the germline V gene are SGHRS and YFSETQ. The CDR3 region is CASRKGTSRRINNEQFF. The DNA of the CDR3 is TGCGCCAGCAGGAAAGGGACTAGCAGAAGAATAAACAATGAGCAGTTCTTC.

In DNA form, the CDR3 reads TGTGCCAGCAGCCAAGATATGGCTACCCTTTACTACGAGCAGTACTTC. Encoded protein: CASSQDMATLYYEQYF. The chain is built from TRBV4-2 and TRBJ2-7, with D unresolved. V lost 0 bases and J 3 bases, leaving 15 bases between the germline ends. Germline V gives CDR1 LGHNA, CDR2 YNFKEQ. This CDR3 spans 16 amino acids.

The chain combines TRBV28 with TRBJ2-7, with D perhaps TRBD1 (5 bases). The CDR3 sequence is 14 residues long. Trimming pared 1 base from V and 6 bases from J, leaving 13 bases between. Germline CDR1 and CDR2: MDHEN and SYDVKM. The chain's CDR3 is CASSLLVPRGEQYF. The CDR3 coding sequence is TGTGCCAGCAGTTTATTAGTTCCAAGGGGCGAGCAGTACTTC.

This clone came up many times. The rearrangement joins TRBV7-2 to TRBJ2-5; D may match TRBD1 or TRBD2 (5 bases each). CDR3 length equals 14 residues. The V gene's germline CDR1 is SGHTA and CDR2 FQGNSA. Deletions cut 5 bases from V and 5 bases from J, with 15 bases between. The CDR3: CASSPRAGSETQYF. Written as DNA, the CDR3 is TGTGCCAGCAGCCCTCGGGCAGGGAGTGAGACCCAGTACTTC.

This chain connects TRBV7-9 to TRBJ1-1; 8 bases agree with TRBD1. The CDR3 extends over 15 amino acids. Unmatched junction bases numbered 8, after V lost 5 bases and J lost 3 bases. Germline values: CDR1 SEHNR, CDR2 FQNEAQ (reference sequence). The CDR3 DNA reads as TGTGCCAGCAGCCGCTCAGGGGGCGGGGACACTGAAGCTTTCTTT. Residues: CASSRSGGGDTEAFF. Combining the CDR3 with reference TRBV7-9 and TRBJ1-1 gives the whole variable domain DTGVSQNPRHKITKRGQNVTFRCDPISEHNRLYWYRQTLGQGPEFLTYFQNEAQLEKSRLLSDRFSAERPKGSFSTLEIQRTEQGDSAMYLCASSRSGGGDTEAFFGQGTRLTVV.

The chain recombines TRBV11-2 with TRBJ2-3, with TRBD2 matching over 10 bases. This CDR3 comprises 19 residues. The germline CDR1 and CDR2 sequences are SGHAT and FQNNGV. The V gene end was trimmed by 5 bases and the J gene end by 0 bases; junction bases not matched to a gene: 14. The CDR3 loop is CASSRTSGGPSSSTDTQYF. CDR3 DNA sequence: TGTGCCAGCAGCCGGACTAGCGGAGGGCCTTCCTCTAGCACAGATACGCAGTATTTT.

The chain couples TRBV6-1 to TRBJ2-3; tentative D call: TRBD2 (6 bases). V was trimmed by 2 bases and J by 3 bases, leaving 12 bases between them. CDR3 length equals 15 residues. Germline CDR1 and CDR2: MNHNS and SASEGT. The CDR3 DNA reads as TGTGCCAGCAGTGAACGGCGGGAATGGACAGATACGCAGTATTTT. Protein: CASSERREWTDTQYF.